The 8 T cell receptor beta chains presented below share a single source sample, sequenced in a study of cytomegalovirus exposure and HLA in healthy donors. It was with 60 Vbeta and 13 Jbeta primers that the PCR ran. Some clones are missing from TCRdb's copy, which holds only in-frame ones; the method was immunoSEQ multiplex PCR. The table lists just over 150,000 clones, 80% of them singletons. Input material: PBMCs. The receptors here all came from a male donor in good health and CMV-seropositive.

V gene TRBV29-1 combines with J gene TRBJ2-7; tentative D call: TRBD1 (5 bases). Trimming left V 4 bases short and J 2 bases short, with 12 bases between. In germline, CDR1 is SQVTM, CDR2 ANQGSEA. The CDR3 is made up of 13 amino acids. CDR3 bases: TGCAGCGTTGGAGGCAGGGTAACCTACGAGCAGTACTTC. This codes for CSVGGRVTYEQYF.

CDR3 amino acids: CAWSVLAGGQFF. CDR3 nucleotide sequence: TGTGCCTGGAGTGTACTGGCGGGTGGGCAGTTCTTC. The chain recombines TRBV30 with TRBJ2-1; perhaps TRBD2 as D (5 bases). With 0 bases removed from V and 12 bases from J, the gap between germline ends came to 12 bases. Germline CDR1 reads GTSNPN; CDR2 reads SVGIG (reference sequence). CDR3 size: 12 residues.

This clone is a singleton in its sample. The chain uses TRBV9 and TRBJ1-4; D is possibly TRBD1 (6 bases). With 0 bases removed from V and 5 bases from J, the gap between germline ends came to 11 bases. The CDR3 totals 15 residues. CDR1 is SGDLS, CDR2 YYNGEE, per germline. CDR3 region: CASSVDNRANEKLFF. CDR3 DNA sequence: TGTGCCAGCAGCGTAGATAACAGGGCCAATGAAAAACTGTTTTTT.

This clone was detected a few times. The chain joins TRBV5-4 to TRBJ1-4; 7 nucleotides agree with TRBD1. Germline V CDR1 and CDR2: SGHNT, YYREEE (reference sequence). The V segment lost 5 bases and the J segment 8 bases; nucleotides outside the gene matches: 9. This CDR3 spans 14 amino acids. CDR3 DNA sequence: TGTGCCAGCAGTTTACCGGGACAGCCGGAAAAACTGTTTTTT. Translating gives CASSLPGQPEKLFF. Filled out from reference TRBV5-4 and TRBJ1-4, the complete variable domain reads ETGVTQSPTHLIKTRGQQVTLRCSSQSGHNTVSWYQQALGQGPQFIFQYYREEENGRGNFPPRFSGLQFPNYSSELNVNALELDDSALYLCASSLPGQPEKLFFGSGTQLSVL.

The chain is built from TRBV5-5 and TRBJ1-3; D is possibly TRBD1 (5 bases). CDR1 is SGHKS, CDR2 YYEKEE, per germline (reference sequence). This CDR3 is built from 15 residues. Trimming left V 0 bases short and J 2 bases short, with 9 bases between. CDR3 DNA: TGTGCCAGCAGCTTGGAGGGGTCTGCTGGAAACACCATATATTTT. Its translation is CASSLEGSAGNTIYF.

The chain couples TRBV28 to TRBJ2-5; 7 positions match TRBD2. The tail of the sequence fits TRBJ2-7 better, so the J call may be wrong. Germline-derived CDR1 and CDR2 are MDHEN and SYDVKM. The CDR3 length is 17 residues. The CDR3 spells CASSRPLGGGSSNEQYF. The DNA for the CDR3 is TGTGCCAGCAGTCGGCCCCTGGGTGGCGGGAGTTCGAACGAGCAGTACTTC.

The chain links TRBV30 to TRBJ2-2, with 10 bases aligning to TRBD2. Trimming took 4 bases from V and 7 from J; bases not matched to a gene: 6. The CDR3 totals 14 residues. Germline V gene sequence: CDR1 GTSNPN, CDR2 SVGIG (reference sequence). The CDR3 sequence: CAWTSGSWSGELFF. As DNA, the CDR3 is TGTGCCTGGACTAGCGGGAGTTGGAGCGGGGAGCTGTTTTTT.

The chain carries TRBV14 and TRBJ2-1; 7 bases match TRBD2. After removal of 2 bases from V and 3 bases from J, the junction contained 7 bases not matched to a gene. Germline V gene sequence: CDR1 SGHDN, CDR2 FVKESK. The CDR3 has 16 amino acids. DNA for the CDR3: TGTGCCAGCAGCCAACCCACTAGCGTAGGCTACAATGAGCAGTTCTTC. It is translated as CASSQPTSVGYNEQFF.